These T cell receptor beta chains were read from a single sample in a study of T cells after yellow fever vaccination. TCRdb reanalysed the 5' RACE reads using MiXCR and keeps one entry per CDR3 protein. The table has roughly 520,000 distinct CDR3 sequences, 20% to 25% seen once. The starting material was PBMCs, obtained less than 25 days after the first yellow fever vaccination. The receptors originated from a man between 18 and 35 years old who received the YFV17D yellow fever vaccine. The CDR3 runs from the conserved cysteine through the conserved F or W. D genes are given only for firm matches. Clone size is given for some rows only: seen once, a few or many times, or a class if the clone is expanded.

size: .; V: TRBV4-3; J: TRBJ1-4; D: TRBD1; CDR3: CASSQAIDRDNEKLFF; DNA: TGCGCCAGCAGCCAAGCCATCGACAGGGATAATGAAAAACTGTTTTTT
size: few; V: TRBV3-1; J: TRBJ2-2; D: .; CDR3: CASSRTELNTGELFF; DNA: TGTGCCAGCAGCCGGACAGAACTGAACACCGGGGAGCTGTTTTTT
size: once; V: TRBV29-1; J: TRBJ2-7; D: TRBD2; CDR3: CSVMGLAAYEQYF; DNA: TGCAGCGTTATGGGACTAGCGGCCTACGAGCAGTACTTC
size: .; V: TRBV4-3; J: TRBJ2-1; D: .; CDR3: CASSQLASPRNEQFF; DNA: TGCGCCAGCAGCCAGCTAGCCTCGCCCCGCAATGAGCAGTTCTTC
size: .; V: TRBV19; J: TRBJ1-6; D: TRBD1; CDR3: CASRPGQGISPLHF; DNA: TGTGCCAGTCGGCCGGGACAGGGCATCTCACCCCTCCACTTT
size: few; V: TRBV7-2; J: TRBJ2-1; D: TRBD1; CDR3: CASSPGTVLYPNEQFF; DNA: TGTGCCAGCAGCCCCGGGACAGTATTATACCCCAATGAGCAGTTCTTC
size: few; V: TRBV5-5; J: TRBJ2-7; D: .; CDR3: CASSLVRQVLVKQYF; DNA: TGTGCCAGCAGCTTGGTCCGGCAGGTTTTGGTGAAGCAGTACTTC
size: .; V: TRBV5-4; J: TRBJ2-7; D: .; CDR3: CASSLAGLGPTYEQYF; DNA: TGTGCCAGCAGCTTGGCGGGGCTGGGGCCCACCTACGAGCAGTACTTC
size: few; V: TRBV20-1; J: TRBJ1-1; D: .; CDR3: CSARVGPYTEAFF; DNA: TGCAGTGCTAGAGTGGGACCCTACACTGAAGCTTTCTTT
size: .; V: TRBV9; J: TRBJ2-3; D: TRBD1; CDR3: CASSGQGFRTDTQYF; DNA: TGTGCCAGCAGCGGACAGGGGTTCCGCACAGATACGCAGTATTTT
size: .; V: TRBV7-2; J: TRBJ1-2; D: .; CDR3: CASSLGPEPNYGYTF; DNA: TGTGCCAGCAGCTTAGGTCCAGAGCCCAACTATGGCTACACCTTC
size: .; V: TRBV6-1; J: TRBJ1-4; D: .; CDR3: CASCRQGRGYATNEKLFF; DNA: TGTGCCAGCTGTCGGCAGGGTAGGGGGTATGCAACTAATGAAAAACTGTTTTTT
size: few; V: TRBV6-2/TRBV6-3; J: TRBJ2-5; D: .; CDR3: CASSPTSEETQYF; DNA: TGTGCCAGCAGCCCCACTTCTGAAGAGACCCAGTACTTC
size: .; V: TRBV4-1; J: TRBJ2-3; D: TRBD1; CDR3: CASSHQKAGTGFEDTQYF; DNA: TGCGCCAGCAGCCACCAGAAAGCCGGGACAGGGTTTGAAGATACGCAGTATTTT
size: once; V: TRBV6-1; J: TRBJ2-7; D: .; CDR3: CASSGLKNEQYF; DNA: TGTGCCAGCAGTGGGTTGAAGAACGAGCAGTACTTC
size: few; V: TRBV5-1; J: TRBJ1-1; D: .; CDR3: CASTSTTGNTEAFF; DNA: TGCGCCAGCACCTCCACAACAGGAAACACTGAAGCTTTCTTT
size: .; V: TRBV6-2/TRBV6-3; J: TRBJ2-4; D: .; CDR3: CASSNYNIQYF; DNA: TGTGCCAGCAGTAATTACAACATTCAGTACTTC
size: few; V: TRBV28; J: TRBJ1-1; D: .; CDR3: CASSLSGAPEAFF; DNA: TGTGCCAGCAGTTTATCGGGGGCACCTGAAGCTTTCTTT
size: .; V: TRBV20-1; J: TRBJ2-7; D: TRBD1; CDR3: CSARGRDRGYEQYF; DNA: TGCAGTGCTAGAGGTCGGGACAGGGGCTACGAGCAGTACTTC
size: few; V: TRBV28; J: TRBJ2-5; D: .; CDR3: CASSTPTGLGETQYF; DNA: TGTGCCAGCAGCACACCGACGGGACTGGGGGAGACCCAGTACTTC